Following are 30 T cell receptor beta chains from one sample sequenced in a study of CD8+ T cells in alopecia areata. Following RNA extraction, reverse transcription yielded cDNA that acted as the sequencing template. The table came from immunoSEQ multiplex PCR; TCRdb's copy has only in-frame clones and leaves some out. The sample records approximately 220,000 clones, roughly two fifths being singletons. Treatment denoted: oral pan-JAK inhibitor, 5-10 mg twice daily. The input for sequencing was CD4+ T cells sorted from blood, taken at approximately week 30, from a patient treated with tofacitinib. These receptors all come from a human donor with alopecia areata.

This clone has a handful of counts. The chain carries TRBV7-3 and TRBJ2-2; D is perhaps TRBD1 or TRBD2 (5 bases each). The CDR3 runs to 16 residues. In germline, CDR1 is SGHTA, CDR2 FQGTGA. V shed 5 bases and J shed 0 bases, with 13 bases lying between them. CDR3 residues: CASSPRVGANTGELFF. The CDR3 DNA reads as TGTGCCAGCAGCCCCAGAGTGGGGGCGAACACCGGGGAGCTGTTTTTT.

This clone has only a few counts. In DNA form, the CDR3 reads TGTGCCACCAGGGGTTCTGGGGCCAACGTCCTGACTTTC. Translating it yields CATRGSGANVLTF. The chain recombines TRBV15 with TRBJ2-6; D gene unclear. This CDR3 has 13 residues. V lost 6 bases and J lost 1, with 4 bases in between. Per the germline V gene, CDR1 is LNHNV and CDR2 is YYDKDF (reference sequence).

The chain joins TRBV7-9 to TRBJ1-2; 9 nucleotides agree with TRBD1. Trimming at V came to 2 bases and at J to 6 bases, leaving 1 base not matched to a gene. Per the germline V gene, CDR1 is SEHNR and CDR2 is FQNEAQ (reference sequence). The CDR3 is 13 residues long. CDR3 region: CASSLRQGDGYTF. CDR3 sequence (DNA): TGTGCCAGCAGCTTACGACAGGGGGATGGCTACACCTTC.

This clone was seen repeatedly, ten times or more. The V gene is TRBV7-3, the J gene TRBJ2-3, with D maybe TRBD1 (5 bases). The CDR3 covers 15 residues. Looked up from germline, CDR1 is SGHTA and CDR2 is FQGTGA. V shed 1 base and J shed 6 bases, with 14 bases lying between them. CDR3 region: CASSLKSRGGDTQYF. The CDR3 bases are TGTGCCAGCAGCTTAAAAAGTAGGGGTGGGGATACGCAGTATTTT.

V and J are TRBV10-3 and TRBJ1-4; tentative D call: TRBD1 (5 bases). V lost 6 bases, J lost 5 bases, and 10 bases lay in between. CDR1 and CDR2 (germline): ENHRY, SYGVKD. The CDR3 is 13 amino acids. The CDR3 spells CAISPGANEKLFF. The CDR3 nucleotides read TGTGCCATCAGCCCCGGGGCGAATGAAAAACTGTTTTTT.

About this clone itself: The germline gene is not matched at one end of the junction; a read error may be the cause. The CDR3 bases are TGTGCCAGCAGCCGCGTTGGCCGGGAGCCCGGACTGGTCTTATCGTTT. Amino acids: CASSRVGREPGLVLSF. This chain uses TRBV7-8 with TRBJ1-1; no clear D gene. This CDR3 comprises 16 residues. From germline, CDR1 is SGHVS and CDR2 FQNEAQ.

The chain links TRBV6-5 to TRBJ1-1; 9 bases are shared with TRBD1. CDR3 length: 15 residues. The V gene end was trimmed by 2 bases and the J gene end by 3 bases; junction bases not matched to a gene: 4. Germline-derived CDR1 and CDR2 are MNHEY and SVGAGI. The CDR3: CASSYQGQGYTEAFF. The CDR3 region has the DNA TGTGCCAGCAGTTACCAGGGACAGGGATACACTGAAGCTTTCTTT.

This rearrangement joins TRBV5-6 to TRBJ2-5; D is unclear. The DNA matches TRBJ2-7 better at its end, which makes the J call doubtful. The CDR3 contains 12 residues. CDR1 is SGHDT, CDR2 YYEEEE, per germline. DNA of the CDR3: TGTGCCAGCAGCCTTCTGGCCTACGAGCAGTACTTC. It is translated as CASSLLAYEQYF.

This rearrangement joins TRBV30 to TRBJ2-3; 7 nucleotides agree with TRBD2. J was trimmed by 0 bases and V by 1 base; bases with no gene match: 1. CDR1 and CDR2 from the germline V gene are GTSNPN and SVGIG (reference sequence). This CDR3 has 14 residues. CDR3 amino acids: CAWSAGGSTDTQYF. The CDR3 DNA follows: TGTGCCTGGAGTGCCGGGGGGAGCACAGATACGCAGTATTTT.

This clone appeared a single time. Other DNA sequences within the sample encode an identical CDR3. The chain recombines TRBV5-1 with TRBJ1-1; unclear D gene. This CDR3 is built from 13 residues. Between the trimmed V and J ends, which lost 0 bases and 1 base, there was a span of 4 bases. Germline CDR1 reads SGHRS; CDR2 reads YFSETQ. The CDR3 loop reads CASSLEQNTEAFF. In DNA form, the CDR3 reads TGCGCCAGCAGCTTGGAACAGAACACTGAAGCTTTCTTT.

This clone occurred a few times. The chain couples TRBV19 to TRBJ2-7; TRBD1 aligns across 9 bases. CDR1 is LNHDA, CDR2 SQIVND, per germline (reference sequence). The CDR3 is 16 amino acids. The ends lost 1 base at V and 3 bases at J; junction bases unmatched: 7. CDR3 residues: CASSIGGTGMDYEQYF. The CDR3 DNA reads TGTGCCAGTAGTATAGGAGGGACAGGGATGGACTACGAGCAGTACTTC.

This chain uses TRBV7-7 with TRBJ2-7; D possibly corresponds to TRBD1 (5 bases). This CDR3 region has 13 residues. The V and J ends lost 2 bases and 6 bases respectively, with 11 bases between them. CDR1 SSHAT and CDR2 FNYEAQ come from the germline V gene (reference sequence). The CDR3 DNA is TGTGCCAGCAGCTTAAAAGGGGAAGGCGAGCAGTACTTC. Its protein is CASSLKGEGEQYF.

The chain is built from TRBV7-8 and TRBJ2-2; D is perhaps TRBD1 (5 bases). Per germline, CDR1 SGHVS and CDR2 FQNEAQ. V lost 5 bases, J lost 5 bases, and 15 bases lay in between. The CDR3 runs to 15 residues. The CDR3 sequence is CASSPQGIGTGELFF. The DNA of the CDR3 is TGTGCCAGCAGCCCCCAGGGAATCGGGACCGGGGAGCTGTTTTTT.

This clone was observed a handful of times. V and J are TRBV7-3 and TRBJ1-2, with D possibly TRBD1 on 5 matching bases. Germline V gives CDR1 SGHTA, CDR2 FQGTGA. CDR3 length equals 12 residues. Trimming removed 4 bases at V and 13 bases at J, with 16 bases between. This CDR3 is CASSSGSDTVTF. The CDR3, as DNA: TGTGCCAGCAGCTCCGGATCGGACACTGTCACCTTC.

V is TRBV5-1 and J is TRBJ2-7; 7 bases match TRBD1. The CDR3 length is 14 residues. V lost 4 bases to trimming and J lost 2 bases; unmatched junction nucleotides: 6. The V gene's germline CDR1 is SGHRS and CDR2 YFSETQ. The DNA for the CDR3 is TGCGCCAGCAGCCCACCCCAGGGGGCCTACGAGCAGTACTTC. It yields the protein CASSPPQGAYEQYF.

Only a few counts were recorded for this clone. This chain joins TRBV5-1 and TRBJ2-7; 9 nucleotides agree with TRBD1. The germline CDR1 and CDR2 sequences are SGHRS and YFSETQ. This CDR3 is 14 amino acids long. Trimming removed 4 bases from V and 4 bases from J; junction bases left unmatched: 6. The CDR3 is CASSLGQGLYEQYF. CDR3 nucleotides: TGCGCCAGCAGCCTCGGACAGGGGTTATACGAGCAGTACTTC.

V gene TRBV10-3 combines with J gene TRBJ2-4; perhaps TRBD2 as D (5 bases). The ends were cut back, 8 bases at V and 6 bases at J, with 14 bases in the middle. CDR1 ENHRY and CDR2 SYGVKD come from the germline V gene. The length of the CDR3 is 13 residues. CDR3 DNA: TGTGCCATCTCTGGGGAGAGGAGAAACATTCAGTACTTC. As protein: CAISGERRNIQYF.

This clone was counted a few times. The chain links TRBV30 to TRBJ2-1, with unresolved D. CDR1 GTSNPN and CDR2 SVGIG come from the germline V gene (reference sequence). V was shortened by 5 bases and J by 10 bases, with 15 bases between the two germline ends. This CDR3 has 12 amino acids. The CDR3 is CAWELGYGEQFF. DNA for the CDR3: TGTGCCTGGGAACTGGGTTACGGCGAGCAGTTCTTC.

There are a few counts of this clone. This chain links TRBV29-1 with TRBJ1-5, with 11 bases fitting TRBD1. Per the germline V gene, CDR1 is SQVTM and CDR2 is ANQGSEA. With V trimmed by 6 bases and J by 0 bases, 7 bases remained unmatched. The CDR3 is made up of 16 amino acids. The CDR3 spells CSVRGQGGDSNQPQHF. The DNA for the CDR3 is TGCAGCGTGCGGGGACAGGGGGGGGATAGCAATCAGCCCCAGCATTTT.

The rearrangement links TRBV2 to TRBJ2-7; no reliable D call. CDR1 SNHLY and CDR2 FYNNEI come from the germline V gene. V was clipped by 3 bases and J by 0 bases, with 9 bases between them. There are 14 residues in the CDR3. DNA for the CDR3: TGTGCCAGCAGTGATCACAGTAGCTCCTACGAGCAGTACTTC. Translated, it gives CASSDHSSSYEQYF.

The rearrangement joins TRBV7-3 to TRBJ2-1; no definite D call. The CDR3 is made up of 14 amino acids. Trimming pared 5 bases from V and 0 bases from J, leaving 8 bases between. Germline V gene sequence: CDR1 SGHTA, CDR2 FQGTGA. As DNA, the CDR3 is TGTGCCAGCAGCCGGAGCAGCTCCTACAATGAGCAGTTCTTC. It yields the protein CASSRSSSYNEQFF.

This rearrangement joins TRBV13 to TRBJ1-2, with a weak D call TRBD1 (5 bases). V was shortened by 6 bases and J by 3 bases, with 11 bases between the two germline ends. The CDR3 contains 13 residues. Per the germline V gene, CDR1 is PRHDT and CDR2 is FYEKMQ (reference sequence). The CDR3 region has the DNA TGTGCCAGCAGGATCTGGGGGTACTATGGCTACACCTTC. As protein: CASRIWGYYGYTF.

The chain combines TRBV4-1 with TRBJ2-7, with D possibly matching TRBD2 (6 bases). Germline CDR1 MGHRA, CDR2 YSYEKL. V was clipped by 4 bases and J by 4 bases, with 17 bases between them. This CDR3 is 15 amino acids long. The CDR3 coding sequence is TGCGCCAGCAGCCGAAATACCGGGACTCAATACGAGCAGTACTTC. Translated: CASSRNTGTQYEQYF.

This clone turned up a few times. The genes are TRBV7-9 and TRBJ2-7; 12 positions match TRBD2. CDR1 is SEHNR, CDR2 FQNEAQ, per germline (reference sequence). The CDR3 is 17 amino acids. The V gene end was trimmed by 5 bases and the J gene end by 2 bases; junction bases not matched to a gene: 10. CDR3 sequence reads: CASSPPIRLAGAYEQYF. The CDR3 region has the DNA TGTGCCAGCAGCCCACCGATCAGACTAGCGGGAGCCTACGAGCAGTACTTC.

Only a few counts were recorded for this clone. The genes are TRBV30 and TRBJ2-7; D is perhaps TRBD1 (6 bases). Germline CDR1 reads GTSNPN; CDR2 reads SVGIG (reference sequence). This CDR3 is built from 16 residues. V gave up 1 base and J gave up 0 bases, with 16 bases separating them. The DNA of the CDR3 is TGTGCCTGGAGTGGATTCGGGACAACCAGCTCCTACGAGCAGTACTTC. It is translated as CAWSGFGTTSSYEQYF.

This clone was seen more than once but under ten times. This chain links TRBV7-9 with TRBJ1-1; D is unresolved. The germline CDR1 and CDR2 sequences are SEHNR and FQNEAQ (reference sequence). Trimming shortened V by 0 bases and J by 11 bases, and 7 bases separated the two germline ends. This CDR3 has 11 residues. In DNA form, the CDR3 reads TGTGCCAGCAGCTTAGCGGCTTTGGCTTTCTTT. It yields the protein CASSLAALAFF.

Only a few counts were recorded for this clone. The chain joins TRBV4-1 to TRBJ2-7; TRBD2 agrees at 10 bases. This CDR3 region has 14 residues. The V and J ends lost 6 bases and 4 bases, in that order; junction bases with no gene match: 6. The germline V gene encodes CDR1 MGHRA and CDR2 YSYEKL. The CDR3 nucleotides are TGCGCCAGCAGACCTAGCGGGAGCCCGTACGAGCAGTACTTC. This gives the protein CASRPSGSPYEQYF.

This clone occurred a few times. The chain combines TRBV13 with TRBJ2-7; D is ambiguous. V lost 4 bases to trimming and J lost 2 bases, with 15 bases between them. This CDR3 comprises 15 residues. The germline V gene has CDR1 PRHDT and CDR2 FYEKMQ (reference sequence). CDR3 loop: CASSSRYPGPYEQYF. CDR3 bases: TGTGCCAGCAGCTCCCGGTACCCCGGGCCCTACGAGCAGTACTTC.

Remarks on this clone: Other DNA sequences in the same sample also yield this CDR3. The chain couples TRBV7-9 to TRBJ1-1, with 9 bases fitting TRBD1. The germline V gene has CDR1 SEHNR and CDR2 FQNEAQ (reference sequence). This CDR3 is 14 amino acids long. V lost 5 bases, J lost 3 bases, and 4 bases stayed unmatched. The CDR3 loop is CASSLGQGHTEAFF. The CDR3 nucleotides read TGTGCCAGCAGCCTGGGACAGGGACACACTGAAGCTTTCTTT.

This clone was detected only a few times. J is TRBJ2-7 and V is TRBV6-5; 11 bases are a match to TRBD1. The length of the CDR3 is 14 residues. CDR1 is MNHEY, CDR2 SVGAGI, per germline. V lost 5 bases, J lost 3 bases, and 3 bases stayed unmatched. CDR3 sequence: CASSPGQGGYEQYF. As DNA, the CDR3 is TGTGCCAGCAGTCCGGGACAGGGGGGCTACGAGCAGTACTTC.